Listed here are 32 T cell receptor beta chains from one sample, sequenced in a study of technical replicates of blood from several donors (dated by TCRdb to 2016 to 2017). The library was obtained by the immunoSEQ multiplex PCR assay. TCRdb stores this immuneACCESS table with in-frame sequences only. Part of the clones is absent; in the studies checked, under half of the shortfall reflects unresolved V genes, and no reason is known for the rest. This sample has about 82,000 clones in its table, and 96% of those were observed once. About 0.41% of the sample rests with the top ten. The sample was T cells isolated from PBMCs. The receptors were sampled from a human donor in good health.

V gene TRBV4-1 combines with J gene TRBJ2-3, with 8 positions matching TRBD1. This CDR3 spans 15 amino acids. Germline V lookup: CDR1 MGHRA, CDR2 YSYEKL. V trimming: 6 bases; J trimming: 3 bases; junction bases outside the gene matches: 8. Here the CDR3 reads CASSPDRAATDTQYF. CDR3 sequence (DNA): TGCGCCAGCAGTCCGGACAGGGCTGCGACAGATACGCAGTATTTT.

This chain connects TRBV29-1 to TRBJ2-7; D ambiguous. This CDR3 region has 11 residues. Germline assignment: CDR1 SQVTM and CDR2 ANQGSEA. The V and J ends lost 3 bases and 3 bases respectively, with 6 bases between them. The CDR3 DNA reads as TGCAGCGTTGACCTAAACTACGAGCAGTACTTC. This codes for CSVDLNYEQYF.

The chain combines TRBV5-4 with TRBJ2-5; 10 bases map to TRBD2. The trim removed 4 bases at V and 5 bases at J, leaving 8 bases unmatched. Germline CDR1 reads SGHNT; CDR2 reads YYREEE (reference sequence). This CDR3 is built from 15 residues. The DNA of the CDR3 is TGTGCCAGCAGCCGAAATCTAGCGGGAGTTGAGACCCAGTACTTC. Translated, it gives CASSRNLAGVETQYF.

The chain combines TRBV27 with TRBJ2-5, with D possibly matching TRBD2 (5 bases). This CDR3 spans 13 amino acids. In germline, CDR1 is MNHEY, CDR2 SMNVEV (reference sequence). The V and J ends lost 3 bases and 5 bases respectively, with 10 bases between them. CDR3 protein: CASSFSTGETQYF. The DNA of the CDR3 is TGTGCCAGCAGTTTTTCTACGGGGGAGACCCAGTACTTC.

The DNA of the CDR3 is TGTGCCTGGGGGGGACAGTCTAACACTGAAGCTTTCTTT. As protein: CAWGGQSNTEAFF. V is TRBV30 and J is TRBJ1-1, with 7 nucleotides matching TRBD1. The CDR3 totals 13 residues. The germline V gene has CDR1 GTSNPN and CDR2 SVGIG (reference sequence). The trim removed 5 bases at V and 2 bases at J, leaving 5 bases unmatched.

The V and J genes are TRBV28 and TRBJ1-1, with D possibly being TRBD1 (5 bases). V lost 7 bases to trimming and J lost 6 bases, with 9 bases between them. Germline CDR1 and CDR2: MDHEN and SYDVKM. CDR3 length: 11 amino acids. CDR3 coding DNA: TGTGCCAGCACCAAAGGGGCTGAAGCTTTCTTT. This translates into CASTKGAEAFF.

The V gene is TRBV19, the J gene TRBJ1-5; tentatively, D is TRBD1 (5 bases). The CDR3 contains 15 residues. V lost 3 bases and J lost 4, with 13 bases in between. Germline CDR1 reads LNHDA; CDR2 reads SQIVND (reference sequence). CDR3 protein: CASSIGGPLNQPQHF. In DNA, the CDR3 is TGTGCCAGTAGTATCGGGGGACCGCTAAATCAGCCCCAGCATTTT.

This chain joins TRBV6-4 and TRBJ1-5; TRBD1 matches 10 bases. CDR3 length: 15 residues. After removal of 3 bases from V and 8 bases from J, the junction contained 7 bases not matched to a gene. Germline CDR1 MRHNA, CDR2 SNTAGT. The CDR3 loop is CASSETGGADKPQHF. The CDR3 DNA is TGTGCCAGCAGTGAGACAGGGGGCGCTGATAAGCCCCAGCATTTT.

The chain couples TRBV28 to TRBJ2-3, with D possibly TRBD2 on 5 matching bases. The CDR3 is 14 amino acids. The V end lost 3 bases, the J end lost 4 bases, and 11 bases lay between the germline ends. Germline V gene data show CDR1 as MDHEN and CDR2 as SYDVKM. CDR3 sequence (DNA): TGTGCCAGCAGTTTGAGGGAGTTGGCAGATACGCAGTATTTT. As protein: CASSLRELADTQYF.

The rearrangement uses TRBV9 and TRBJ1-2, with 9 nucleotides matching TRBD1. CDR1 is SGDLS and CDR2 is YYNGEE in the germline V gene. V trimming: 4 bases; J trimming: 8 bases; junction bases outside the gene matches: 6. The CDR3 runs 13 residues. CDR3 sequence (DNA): TGTGCCAGCAGCATACAGGGGGCGGGCGGCTACACCTTC. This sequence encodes CASSIQGAGGYTF. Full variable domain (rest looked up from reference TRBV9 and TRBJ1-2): DSGVTQTPKHLITATGQRVTLRCSPRSGDLSVYWYQQSLDQGLQFLIQYYNGEERAKGNILERFSAQQFPDLHSELNLSSLELGDSALYFCASSIQGAGGYTFGSGTRLTVV.

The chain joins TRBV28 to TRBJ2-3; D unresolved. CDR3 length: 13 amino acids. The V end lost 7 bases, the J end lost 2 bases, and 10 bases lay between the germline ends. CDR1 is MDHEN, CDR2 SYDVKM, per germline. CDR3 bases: TGTGCCAGCACCGGTTTCACCACAGATACGCAGTATTTT. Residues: CASTGFTTDTQYF.

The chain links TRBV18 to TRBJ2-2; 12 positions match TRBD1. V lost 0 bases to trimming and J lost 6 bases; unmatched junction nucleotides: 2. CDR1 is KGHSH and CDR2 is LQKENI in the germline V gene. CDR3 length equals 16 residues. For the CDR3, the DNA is TGTGCCAGCTCACCACCGGGACAGGGGGCCGCCGGGGAGCTGTTTTTT. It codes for CASSPPGQGAAGELFF.

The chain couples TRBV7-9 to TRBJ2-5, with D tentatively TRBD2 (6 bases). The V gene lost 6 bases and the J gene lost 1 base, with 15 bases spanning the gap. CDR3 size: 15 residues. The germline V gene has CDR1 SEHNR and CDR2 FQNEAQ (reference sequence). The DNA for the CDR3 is TGTGCCAGCAGTAGCACCGGGACTCTCCAAGAGACCCAGTACTTC. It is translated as CASSSTGTLQETQYF.

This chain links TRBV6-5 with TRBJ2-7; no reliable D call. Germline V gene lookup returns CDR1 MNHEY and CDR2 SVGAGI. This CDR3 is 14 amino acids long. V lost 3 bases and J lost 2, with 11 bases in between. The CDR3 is CASSYLQDTYEQYF. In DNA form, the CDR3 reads TGTGCCAGCAGTTATTTACAAGATACCTACGAGCAGTACTTC.

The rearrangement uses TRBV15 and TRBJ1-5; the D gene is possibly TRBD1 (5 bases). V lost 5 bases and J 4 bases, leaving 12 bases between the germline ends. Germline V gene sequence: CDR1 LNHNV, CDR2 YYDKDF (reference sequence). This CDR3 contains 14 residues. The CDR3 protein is CATSQTAMNQPQHF. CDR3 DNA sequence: TGTGCCACCAGCCAGACAGCGATGAATCAGCCCCAGCATTTT.

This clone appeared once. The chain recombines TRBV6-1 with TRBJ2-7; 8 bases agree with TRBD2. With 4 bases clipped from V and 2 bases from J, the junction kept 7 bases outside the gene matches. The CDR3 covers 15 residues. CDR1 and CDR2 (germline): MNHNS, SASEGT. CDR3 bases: TGTGCCAGCAGTGTGGAACTAGCGGCCCCCTACGAGCAGTACTTC. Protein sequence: CASSVELAAPYEQYF.

The CDR3 DNA follows: TGTGCCAGCAGTCCAATAGACTCTGGGGCCAACGTCCTGACTTTC. Its translation is CASSPIDSGANVLTF. The V and J genes are TRBV13 and TRBJ2-6; D remains ambiguous. Germline loops: CDR1 PRHDT, CDR2 FYEKMQ (reference sequence). V shed 6 bases and J shed 0 bases, with 9 bases lying between them. This CDR3 contains 15 residues.

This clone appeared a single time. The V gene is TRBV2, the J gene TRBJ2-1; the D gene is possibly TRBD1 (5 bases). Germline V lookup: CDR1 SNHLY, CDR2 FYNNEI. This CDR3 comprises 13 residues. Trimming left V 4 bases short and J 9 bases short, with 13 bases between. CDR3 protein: CASSAQGHVEQFF. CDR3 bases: TGTGCCAGCAGTGCGCAGGGTCACGTTGAGCAGTTCTTC.

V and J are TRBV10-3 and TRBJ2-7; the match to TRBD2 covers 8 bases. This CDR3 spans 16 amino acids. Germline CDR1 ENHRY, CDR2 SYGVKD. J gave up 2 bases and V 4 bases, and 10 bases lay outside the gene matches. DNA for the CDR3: TGTGCCATCAGTGCGTTGACTAGCGCCAACGCCTACGAGCAGTACTTC. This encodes CAISALTSANAYEQYF.

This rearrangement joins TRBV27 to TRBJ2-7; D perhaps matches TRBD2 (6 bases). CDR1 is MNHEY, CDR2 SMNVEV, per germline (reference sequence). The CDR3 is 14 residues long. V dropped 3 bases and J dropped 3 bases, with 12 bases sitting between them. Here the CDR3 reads CASSFTSGGYEQYF. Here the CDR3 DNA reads TGTGCCAGCAGTTTCACCTCCGGGGGCTACGAGCAGTACTTC.

The CDR3 reads CASSQAGEQTQYF. DNA for the CDR3: TGCGCCAGCAGCCAAGCGGGAGAACAGACCCAGTACTTC. The chain is built from TRBV4-1 and TRBJ2-5; a weak D match, TRBD2 (6 bases). Germline CDR1 and CDR2: MGHRA and YSYEKL. This CDR3 has 13 residues. Deletions cut 1 base from V and 6 bases from J, with 9 bases between.

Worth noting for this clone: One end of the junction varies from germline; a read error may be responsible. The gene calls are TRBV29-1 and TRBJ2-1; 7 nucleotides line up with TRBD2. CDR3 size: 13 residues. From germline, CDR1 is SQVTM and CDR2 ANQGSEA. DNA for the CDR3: TGCAGCTTTGACCTAGCGGTCAATTATGAGCAGTTCTTC. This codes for CSFDLAVNYEQFF.

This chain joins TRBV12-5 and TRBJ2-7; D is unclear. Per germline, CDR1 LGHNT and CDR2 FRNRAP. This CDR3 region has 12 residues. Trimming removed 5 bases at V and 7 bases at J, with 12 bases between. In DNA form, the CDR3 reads TGTGCTAGTGGTCCGACCCCCGGGGAGCAGTACTTC. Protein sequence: CASGPTPGEQYF.

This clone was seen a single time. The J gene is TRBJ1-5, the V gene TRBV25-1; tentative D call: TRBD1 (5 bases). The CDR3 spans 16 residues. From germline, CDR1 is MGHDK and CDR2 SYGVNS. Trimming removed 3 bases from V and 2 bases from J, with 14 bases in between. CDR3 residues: CASSEYGIGGNQPQHF. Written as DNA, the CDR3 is TGTGCCAGCAGTGAGTACGGAATAGGGGGCAATCAGCCCCAGCATTTT. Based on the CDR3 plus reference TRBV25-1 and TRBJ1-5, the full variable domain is EADIYQTPRYLVIGTGKKITLECSQTMGHDKMYWYQQDPGMELHLIHYSYGVNSTEKGDLSSESTVSRIRTEHFPLTLESARPSHTSQYLCASSEYGIGGNQPQHFGDGTRLSIL.

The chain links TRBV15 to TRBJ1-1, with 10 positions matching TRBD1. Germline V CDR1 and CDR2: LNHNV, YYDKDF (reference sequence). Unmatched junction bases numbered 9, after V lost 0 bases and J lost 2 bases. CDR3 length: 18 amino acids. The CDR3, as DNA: TGTGCCACCAGCAGAGATCGTAAGGACAGGGGGGTTAACACTGAAGCTTTCTTT. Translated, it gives CATSRDRKDRGVNTEAFF.

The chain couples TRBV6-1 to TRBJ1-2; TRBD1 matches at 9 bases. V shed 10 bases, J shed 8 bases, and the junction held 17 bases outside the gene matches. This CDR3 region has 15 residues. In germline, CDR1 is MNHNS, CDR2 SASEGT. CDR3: CAIGQGTMSTQGYTF. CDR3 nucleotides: TGTGCCATCGGACAGGGGACAATGAGCACACAAGGCTACACCTTC.

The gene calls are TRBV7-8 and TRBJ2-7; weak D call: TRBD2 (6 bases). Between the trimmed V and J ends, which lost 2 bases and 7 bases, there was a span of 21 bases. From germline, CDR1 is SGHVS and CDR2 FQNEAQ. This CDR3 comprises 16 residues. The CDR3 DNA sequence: TGTGCCAGCAGCTTATTCTCTGGCGGGATCGCAAGGGAGCAGTACTTC. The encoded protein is CASSLFSGGIAREQYF. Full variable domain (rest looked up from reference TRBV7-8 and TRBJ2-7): GAGVSQSPRYKVAKRGQDVALRCDPISGHVSLFWYQQALGQGPEFLTYFQNEAQLDKSGLPSDRFFAERPEGSVSTLKIQRTQQEDSAVYLCASSLFSGGIAREQYFGPGTRLTVT.

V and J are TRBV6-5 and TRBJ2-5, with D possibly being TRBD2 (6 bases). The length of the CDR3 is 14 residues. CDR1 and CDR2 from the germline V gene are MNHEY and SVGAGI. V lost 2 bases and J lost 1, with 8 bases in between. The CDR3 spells CASSYGGLQETQYF. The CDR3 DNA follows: TGTGCCAGCAGTTACGGGGGACTCCAAGAGACCCAGTACTTC.

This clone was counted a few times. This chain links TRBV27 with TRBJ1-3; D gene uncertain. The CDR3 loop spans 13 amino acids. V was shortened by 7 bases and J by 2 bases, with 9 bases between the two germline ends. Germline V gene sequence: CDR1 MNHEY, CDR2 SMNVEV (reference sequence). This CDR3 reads CASKRAAGNTIYF. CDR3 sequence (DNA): TGTGCCAGCAAACGAGCCGCTGGAAACACCATATATTTT.

The CDR3, as DNA: TGTGCCATCAGTGAGCTGGGACAGGCGAACACCGGGGAGCTGTTTTTT. This sequence encodes CAISELGQANTGELFF. The rearrangement joins TRBV10-3 to TRBJ2-2, with TRBD1 matching over 8 bases. The germline V gene encodes CDR1 ENHRY and CDR2 SYGVKD. The CDR3 covers 16 residues. J gave up 0 bases and V 2 bases, and 2 bases lay outside the gene matches.

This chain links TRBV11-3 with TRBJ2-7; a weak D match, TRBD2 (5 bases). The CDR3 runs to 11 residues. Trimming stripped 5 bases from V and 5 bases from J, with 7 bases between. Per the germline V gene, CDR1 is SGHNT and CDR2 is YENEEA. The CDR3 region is CASSQEDEQYF. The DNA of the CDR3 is TGTGCCAGCAGCCAGGAGGACGAGCAGTACTTC.

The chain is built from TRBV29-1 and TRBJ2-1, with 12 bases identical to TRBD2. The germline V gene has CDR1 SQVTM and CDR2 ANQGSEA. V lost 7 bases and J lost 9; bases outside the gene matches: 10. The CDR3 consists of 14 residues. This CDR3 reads CSGLLAGGSVEQFF. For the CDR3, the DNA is TGCAGCGGTTTACTAGCGGGAGGATCGGTTGAGCAGTTCTTC.